This is a list of T cell receptor beta chains from one sample in a study of response to subunit inactivated influenza vaccine. In TCRdb, the RT-PCR reads were re-called with MiXCR into one record per CDR3 protein. The sample lists around 580,000 distinct CDR3 sequences; roughly 10% were seen once. The sequencing used PBMCs from blood, collected on the day of vaccination. All receptors derive from a man aged 45-65 years who received an inactivated influenza vaccine. CDR3s leave out the opening cysteine and the closing phenylalanine or tryptophan. Fields, in order: V gene, CDR3 protein.

V: TRBV2; CDR3: ASSEQIGLGSLETQY
V: TRBV2; CDR3: ASRLPGEQY
V: TRBV5-1; CDR3: ASSLAGTDALYEQY
V: TRBV9; CDR3: ASSQDGSSYEQY
V: TRBV29-1; CDR3: SVVGVLGELF
V: TRBV15; CDR3: ATSPRQGLVETQY
V: TRBV28; CDR3: ASSFRGLGTGELF
V: TRBV5-5; CDR3: ASSSRDREYNEQF
V: TRBV7-6; CDR3: ASSPRGKGAKTDTQY
V: TRBV28; CDR3: ASSLRWGPPDTQY
V: TRBV5-6; CDR3: ASTGGWGGTDTQY
V: TRBV4-3; CDR3: ASSQESGTSGSYEQY
V: TRBV20-1; CDR3: SAKVVVNYGYT
V: TRBV20-1; CDR3: SASTGARQPQH
V: TRBV6-2/TRBV6-3; CDR3: ASSRPGGHTDTQY
V: TRBV19; CDR3: ASSTDRGPPTDTQY
V: TRBV28; CDR3: ATPVPGLEETQY
V: TRBV12-3/TRBV12-4; CDR3: ASSIGTGNTIY
V: TRBV5-1; CDR3: ASSLGVGQAAF
V: TRBV12-3/TRBV12-4; CDR3: ASSLAGGVAKNIQY
V: TRBV11-2; CDR3: ASSLDYTDYNEQF
V: TRBV12-3/TRBV12-4; CDR3: ATAQGAYNEQF
V: TRBV5-1; CDR3: ASSLDSEETQY
V: TRBV19; CDR3: ASSPLRGQGDGYT
V: TRBV7-8; CDR3: ASSFDRSRQYNEQF
V: TRBV7-6; CDR3: ASSLAPMDEQY
V: TRBV6-1; CDR3: ASRRDGTGELF
V: TRBV18; CDR3: ASSPRQGLAGGGGEQF
V: TRBV20-1; CDR3: SAKDIYTGELF
V: TRBV12-3/TRBV12-4; CDR3: ASSQTGRYQETQY
V: TRBV29-1; CDR3: SVASTVRDTEAF
V: TRBV19; CDR3: ASSTFLGDEQF
V: TRBV5-1; CDR3: ASSLAWSGGNTDTQY
V: TRBV27; CDR3: ASSWTSDNEQF
V: TRBV4-3; CDR3: ASSQDGGQGYEQY
V: TRBV4-3; CDR3: ASSRKLPVHGIGYEQY
V: TRBV7-2; CDR3: ASSRGSGANVLT
V: TRBV12-3/TRBV12-4; CDR3: ASTFELSDYYGYT
V: TRBV12-3/TRBV12-4; CDR3: ASSRDTHSYNEQF
V: TRBV11-2; CDR3: ASSSRQRSDSVTQY
V: TRBV6-5; CDR3: ASSYRAGGSETQY
V: TRBV20-1; CDR3: SARGSSYEQY
V: TRBV28; CDR3: ASILNRGNEQF
V: TRBV20-1; CDR3: SARGDGQAF
V: TRBV28; CDR3: ASKRGAGETQY